This TCR beta chain was sequenced during a study of radiotherapy plus CTLA-4 blockade in lung cancer. Background on the study: 15% to 20% of patients responded objectively, and 25% to 40% achieved disease control. General study findings and limits: With interferon-beta, early dynamics of blood T cell clones were reported to best predict response. After radiotherapy and ipilimumab, tumor-derived clones expanded in peripheral blood.

Some clones are missing from TCRdb's copy, which holds only in-frame ones; the method was immunoSEQ multiplex PCR. This sample has 85,000 to 90,000 clones, with 85% to 90% found just once. Trimming stripped 5 bases from V and 1 base from J, with 11 bases between. The CDR3 spans 13 residues. Germline CDR1 reads GTSNPN; CDR2 reads SVGIG (reference sequence). It was focal radiation plus CTLA-4 blockade with ipilimumab that patients with chemo-refractory metastatic non-small-cell lung cancer received. On this clone itself: The antigen remains undetermined.

The V and J genes are TRBV30 and TRBJ2-5; tentatively, D is TRBD1 (6 bases). The sequencing used peripheral blood, collected from a patient treated with radiotherapy plus ipilimumab. This TCR was sampled from a human donor with non-small cell lung cancer that progressed on radiotherapy plus ipilimumab. The CDR3 is CAWSGQPQETQYF. The CDR3 DNA reads as TGTGCCTGGTCAGGACAGCCCCAAGAGACCCAGTACTTC.